These 5 T cell receptor beta chains were sequenced from one sample in a study of blood T cell repertoires in COVID-19. Sequenced by immunoSEQ multiplex PCR; TCRdb stores in-frame clones only, minus some. Of 200,000 to 250,000 clones in the sample, less than 85% were seen once. Sequenced material: peripheral blood. The source of these receptors is a woman at least 80 years old with active or convalescent COVID-19.

This chain joins TRBV5-4 and TRBJ2-3; D may be TRBD1 (6 bases). Per the germline V gene, CDR1 is SGHNT and CDR2 is YYREEE (reference sequence). V was clipped by 0 bases and J by 6 bases, with 14 bases between them. This CDR3 spans 15 amino acids. CDR3: CASSLESRGEDTQYF. The CDR3 DNA follows: TGTGCCAGCAGCTTGGAGTCCAGGGGAGAGGATACGCAGTATTTT.

The rearrangement joins TRBV30 to TRBJ1-1, with D maybe TRBD1 (5 bases). V shed 4 bases and J shed 7 bases, with 13 bases lying between them. The CDR3 spans 12 residues. The germline gives CDR1 GTSNPN, CDR2 SVGIG (reference sequence). The CDR3: CAWTPGLLEAFF. DNA of the CDR3: TGTGCCTGGACCCCGGGACTACTTGAAGCTTTCTTT.

The chain recombines TRBV28 with TRBJ1-4; a weak D match, TRBD1 (6 bases). The germline V gene has CDR1 MDHEN and CDR2 SYDVKM. This CDR3 contains 16 residues. V was trimmed by 0 bases and J by 0 bases, leaving 8 bases between them. In nucleotides, the CDR3 is TGTGCCAGCAGTTTATGGGGGACAACAACTAATGAAAAACTGTTTTTT. It specifies CASSLWGTTTNEKLFF.

In the case of this clone: The same CDR3 arises from other DNA sequences in this sample as well. The rearrangement links TRBV5-1 to TRBJ2-7, with D possibly matching TRBD1 (6 bases). The CDR3 has 15 amino acids. The V gene's germline CDR1 is SGHRS and CDR2 YFSETQ. V lost 0 bases and J lost 1, with 11 bases in between. The DNA of the CDR3 is TGCGCCAGCAGCTTGGACCCAGGGGTGTCCTACGAGCAGTACTTC. Protein: CASSLDPGVSYEQYF.

V is TRBV5-1 and J is TRBJ1-4, with D tentatively TRBD1 (5 bases). Germline assignment: CDR1 SGHRS and CDR2 YFSETQ. Trimming took 5 bases from V and 4 from J, leaving 9 bases between them. There are 13 residues in the CDR3. CDR3 nucleotides: TGCGCCAGCAGTCGGCAGGGTAATGAAAAACTGTTTTTT. Translated: CASSRQGNEKLFF.